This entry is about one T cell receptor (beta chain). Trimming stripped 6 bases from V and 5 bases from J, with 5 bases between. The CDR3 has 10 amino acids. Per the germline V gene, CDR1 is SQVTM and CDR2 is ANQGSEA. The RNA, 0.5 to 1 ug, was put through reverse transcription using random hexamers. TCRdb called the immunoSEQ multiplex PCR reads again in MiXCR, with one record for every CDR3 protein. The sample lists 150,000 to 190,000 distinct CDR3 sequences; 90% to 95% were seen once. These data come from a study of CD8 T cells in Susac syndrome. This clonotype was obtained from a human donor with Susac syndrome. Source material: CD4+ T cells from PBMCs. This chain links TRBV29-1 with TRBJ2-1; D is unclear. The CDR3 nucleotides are TGCAGCGTGGCACACAATGAGCAGTTCTTC. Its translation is CSVAHNEQFF.